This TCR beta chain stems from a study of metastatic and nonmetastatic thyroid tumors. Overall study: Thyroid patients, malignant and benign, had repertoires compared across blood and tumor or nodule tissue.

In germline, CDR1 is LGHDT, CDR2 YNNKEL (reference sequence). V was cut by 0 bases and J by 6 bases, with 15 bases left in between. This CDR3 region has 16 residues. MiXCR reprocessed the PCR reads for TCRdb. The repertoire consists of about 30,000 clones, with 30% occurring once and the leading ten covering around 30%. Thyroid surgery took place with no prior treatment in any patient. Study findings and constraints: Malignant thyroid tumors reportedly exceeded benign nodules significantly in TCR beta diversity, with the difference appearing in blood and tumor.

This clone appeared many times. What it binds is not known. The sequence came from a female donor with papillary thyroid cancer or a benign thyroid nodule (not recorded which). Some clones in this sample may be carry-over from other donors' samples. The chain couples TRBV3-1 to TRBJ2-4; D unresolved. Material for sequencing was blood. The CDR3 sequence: CASSQDLAGVRNIQYF. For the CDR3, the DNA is TGTGCCAGCAGCCAAGATTTGGCCGGAGTTCGAAACATTCAGTACTTC. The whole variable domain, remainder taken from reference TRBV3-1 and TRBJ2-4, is DTAVSQTPKYLVTQMGNDKSIKCEQNLGHDTMYWYKQDSKKFLKIMFSYNNKELIINETVPNRFSPKSPDKAHLNLHINSLELGDSAVYFCASSQDLAGVRNIQYFGAGTRLSVL.